The 11 T cell receptor beta chains below were found in one sample sequenced in a study of OX40 agonist ivuxolimab in advanced cancers. The method was immunoSEQ multiplex PCR; TCRdb's version includes in-frame clones alone and lacks a portion of them. Of about 74,000 clones listed, roughly 84% were seen once; the top ten hold around 2.1%. Sequences were derived from CD4+ or CD8+ T cells sorted from blood, sampled in a trial of the OX40 agonist ivuxolimab. Receptor source: an adult with an advanced solid tumor such as melanoma, head and neck, liver or kidney cancer.

The chain combines TRBV27 with TRBJ2-6; D uncertain. The V gene's germline CDR1 is MNHEY and CDR2 SMNVEV (reference sequence). V was clipped by 6 bases and J by 0 bases, with 9 bases between them. This CDR3 has 15 residues. The CDR3 spells CASSYIPSGANVLTF. For the CDR3, the DNA is TGTGCCAGCAGCTACATCCCCTCTGGGGCCAACGTCCTGACTTTC. The complete variable domain, with remaining parts taken from reference TRBV27 and TRBJ2-6, reads EAQVTQNPRYLITVTGKKLTVTCSQNMNHEYMSWYRQDPGLGLRQIYYSMNVEVTDKGDVPEGYKVSRKEKRNFPLILESPSPNQTSLYFCASSYIPSGANVLTFGAGSRLTVL.

This clone was observed a handful of times. V is TRBV27 and J is TRBJ2-3; either TRBD1 or TRBD2 may fit D (5 bases each). The CDR3 has 15 amino acids. The germline CDR1 and CDR2 sequences are MNHEY and SMNVEV (reference sequence). The V and J ends lost 5 bases and 6 bases respectively, with 18 bases between them. CDR3 in DNA: TGTGCCAGCAGTCTCACCGGGACGCCAGGGGATACGCAGTATTTT. The encoded protein is CASSLTGTPGDTQYF.

This chain links TRBV28 with TRBJ1-2; D gene ambiguous. Germline CDR1 reads MDHEN; CDR2 reads SYDVKM. CDR3 length equals 13 residues. Deletions cut 4 bases from V and 5 bases from J, with 11 bases between. DNA of the CDR3: TGTGCCAGCAGTTCCTTCCGGCGATATGGCTACACCTTC. This sequence encodes CASSSFRRYGYTF.

Of note for this clone: The same CDR3 is also encoded by other DNA sequences in this sample. The genes are TRBV29-1 and TRBJ1-4; D call uncertain. V was cut by 4 bases and J by 2 bases, with 5 bases left in between. The length of the CDR3 is 12 residues. Germline V CDR1 and CDR2: SQVTM, ANQGSEA. The CDR3 DNA follows: TGCAGCGTTGGGGTGACTAATGAAAAACTGTTTTTT. Translated, it gives CSVGVTNEKLFF.

The rearrangement uses TRBV10-3 and TRBJ1-2; D is perhaps TRBD1 (5 bases). Per germline, CDR1 ENHRY and CDR2 SYGVKD. This CDR3 is 14 amino acids long. V was pared by 8 bases and J by 3 bases, with 16 bases between. In DNA form, the CDR3 reads TGTGCCATCGGGGAGGGGCCGGGGTACTATGGCTACACCTTC. Its translation is CAIGEGPGYYGYTF.

V usage is TRBV18 and J usage is TRBJ2-5; 16 positions agree with TRBD2. This CDR3 has 17 residues. Unmatched junction bases numbered 4, after V lost 1 base and J lost 5 bases. CDR1 and CDR2 (germline): KGHSH, LQKENI. CDR3 sequence: CASSPRGTSGRAETQYF. Written as DNA, the CDR3 is TGTGCCAGCTCACCACGAGGGACTAGCGGGAGGGCGGAGACCCAGTACTTC.

CDR3 sequence reads: CASKQGDSGNTIYF. The CDR3 region has the DNA TGCGCCAGCAAACAGGGTGACTCTGGAAACACCATATATTTT. This sequence joins TRBV5-1 and TRBJ1-3, with D maybe TRBD1 (6 bases). Germline V lookup: CDR1 SGHRS, CDR2 YFSETQ. This CDR3 spans 14 amino acids. The V gene lost 6 bases and the J gene lost 0 bases, with 10 bases spanning the gap.

The rearrangement joins TRBV2 to TRBJ2-5; no definite D call. The CDR3 totals 13 residues. Germline CDR1 is SNHLY and CDR2 is FYNNEI. The V end lost 3 bases, the J end lost 7 bases, and 12 bases lay between the germline ends. For the CDR3, the DNA is TGTGCCAGCAGTGATAACTTTGGTGGGACCCAGTACTTC. It encodes CASSDNFGGTQYF. Looking up the rest from reference TRBV2 and TRBJ2-5 gives the full variable domain: EPEVTQTPSHQVTQMGQEVILRCVPISNHLYFYWYRQILGQKVEFLVSFYNNEISEKSEIFDDQFSVERPDGSNFTLKIRSTKLEDSAMYFCASSDNFGGTQYFGPGTRLLVL.

The chain uses TRBV28 and TRBJ1-4; D is possibly TRBD1 (5 bases). This CDR3 contains 16 residues. Trimming took off 4 bases at V and 7 bases at J, with 19 bases between the two ends. The germline V gene has CDR1 MDHEN and CDR2 SYDVKM. The CDR3 region has the DNA TGTGCCAGCAGTTCCTCTTCCGGGGACGGTGGTGAAAAACTGTTTTTT. As protein: CASSSSSGDGGEKLFF.

The chain links TRBV25-1 to TRBJ1-2, with 8 bases that match TRBD1. CDR1 MGHDK and CDR2 SYGVNS come from the germline V gene. The CDR3 contains 13 residues. V lost 2 bases, J lost 6 bases, and 2 bases stayed unmatched. CDR3 loop: CASSEQGADGYTF. The CDR3 DNA sequence: TGTGCCAGCAGTGAACAGGGGGCCGATGGCTACACCTTC.

The chain recombines TRBV7-9 with TRBJ1-1; D gene uncertain. Per germline, CDR1 SEHNR and CDR2 FQNEAQ (reference sequence). The CDR3 runs to 13 residues. V was clipped by 5 bases and J by 6 bases, with 13 bases between them. CDR3 DNA: TGTGCCAGCAGCCCCACTTCCGTGGCTGAAGCTTTCTTT. It codes for CASSPTSVAEAFF.